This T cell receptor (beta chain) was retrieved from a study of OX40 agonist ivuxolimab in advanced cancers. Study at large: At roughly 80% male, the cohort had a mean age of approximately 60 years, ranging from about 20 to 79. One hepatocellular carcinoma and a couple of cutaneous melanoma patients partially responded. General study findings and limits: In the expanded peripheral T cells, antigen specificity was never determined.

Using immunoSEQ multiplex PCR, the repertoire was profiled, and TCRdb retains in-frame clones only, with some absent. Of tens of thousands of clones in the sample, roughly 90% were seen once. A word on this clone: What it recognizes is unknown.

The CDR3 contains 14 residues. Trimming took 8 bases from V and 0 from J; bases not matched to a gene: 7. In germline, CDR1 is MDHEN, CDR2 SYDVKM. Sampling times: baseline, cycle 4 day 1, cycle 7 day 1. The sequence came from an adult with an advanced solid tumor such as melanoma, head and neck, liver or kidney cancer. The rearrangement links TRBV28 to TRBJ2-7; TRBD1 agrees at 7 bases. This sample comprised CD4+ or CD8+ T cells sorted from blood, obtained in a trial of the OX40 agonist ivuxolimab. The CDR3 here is CASGPGQYSYEQYF. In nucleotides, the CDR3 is TGTGCCAGCGGGCCGGGACAGTACTCCTACGAGCAGTACTTC.